The text below deals with one T cell receptor beta chain. The recovered donors of Cohort 3 showed two negative PCRs, clearance, or symptom resolution. In the authors' workflow: Nucleated cell number was recorded as an estimate derived from reference gene primer amplification. Measured with immunoSEQ multiplex PCR; TCRdb has only the in-frame clones, and not every one. The V and J calls and clone size are taken from that table; D and trimming were inferred from the DNA. The sample has some 350,000 clones, about 88% seen once; the top ten hold 2.5% to 3.5%. This specimen belongs to a study of blood T cell repertoires in COVID-19. The CDR3 length is 16 residues. Germline V gives CDR1 MNHEY, CDR2 SMNVEV (reference sequence). V lost 0 bases, J lost 4 bases, and 13 bases lay in between.

The sample consisted of PBMCs or T cells enriched from blood (not recorded which). The genes are TRBV27 and TRBJ2-1; D might be TRBD2 (5 bases). The sequence came from a woman in her thirties who had recovered from COVID-19. The CDR3 sequence: CASSLSSGKGYNEQFF. DNA of the CDR3: TGTGCCAGCAGTTTATCTTCCGGGAAGGGTTACAATGAGCAGTTCTTC.